This TCR beta chain was sequenced in a study of CD8 T cells in Susac syndrome. Germline assignment: CDR1 KGHDR and CDR2 SFDVKD. The CDR3 sequence is 13 residues long. V was clipped by 6 bases and J by 6 bases; unmatched bases: 3. The RNA input was roughly 0.5 to 1 ug, and it was reverse transcribed with random hexamers. The CDR3 of TCR beta was amplified by immunoSEQ multiplex PCR across 54 Vbeta and 13 Jbeta. TCRdb analysed the immunoSEQ multiplex PCR reads with MiXCR anew, one entry per CDR3 protein. The top ten clones hold 0.085% to 0.1% of a sample with hundreds of thousands of distinct CDR3 sequences, 95% of them seen once.

The specimen sequenced was CD4+ T cells from PBMCs. The chain combines TRBV24-1 with TRBJ2-1; 8 bases line up with TRBD2. This receptor was obtained from a human donor with multiple sclerosis. As DNA, the CDR3 is TGTGCCACCAGTCGGGAGGGCGGCAATGAGCAGTTCTTC. Amino acid sequence: CATSREGGNEQFF.